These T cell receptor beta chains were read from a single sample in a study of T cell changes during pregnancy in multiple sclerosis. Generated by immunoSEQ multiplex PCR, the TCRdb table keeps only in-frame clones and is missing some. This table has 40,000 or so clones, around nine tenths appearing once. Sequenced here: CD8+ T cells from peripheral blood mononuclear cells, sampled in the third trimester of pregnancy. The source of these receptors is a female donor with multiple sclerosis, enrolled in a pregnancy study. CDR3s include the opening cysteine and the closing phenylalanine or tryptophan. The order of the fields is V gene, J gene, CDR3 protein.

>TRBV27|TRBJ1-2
CASSFAGTGPLMGYTF
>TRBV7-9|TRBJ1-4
CASSRDRGGTNEKLFF
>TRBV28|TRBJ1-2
CASSLTPRLGRGRINYGYTF
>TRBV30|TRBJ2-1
CAWGGTSGAYNEQFF
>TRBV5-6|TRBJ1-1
CASSLGQDEAFF
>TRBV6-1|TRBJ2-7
CASSPYGLAGFEQYF
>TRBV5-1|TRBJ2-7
CASPGGTGCYEQYF
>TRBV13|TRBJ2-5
CASSPLGTGGIQETQYF
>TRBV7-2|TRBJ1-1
CASSPGRAGKAFF
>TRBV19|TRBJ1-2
CASSIQGSYGYTF
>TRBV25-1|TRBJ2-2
CASSDSGLMPGELFF
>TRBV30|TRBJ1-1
CAWNRESEAFF
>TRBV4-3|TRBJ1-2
CASSQDITANYGYTF
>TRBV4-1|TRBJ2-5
CASSQETGLAGPQETQYF
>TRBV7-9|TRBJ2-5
CASSWTSGDQETQYF
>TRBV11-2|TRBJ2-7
CASSTPGEQYF
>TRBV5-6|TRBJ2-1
CASSGGLAGLTYNEQFF
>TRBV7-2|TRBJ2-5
CASSPLQIQETQYF
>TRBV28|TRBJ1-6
CASSILPGQGGFSPLHF
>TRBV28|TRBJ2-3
CASSLGTGPRDTQYF
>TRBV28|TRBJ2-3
CASSLRGFWDTQYF
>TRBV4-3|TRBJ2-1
CASSQGPLLRGDNEQFF